Listed here is a single T cell receptor (beta chain). There is no known antigen for this receptor. One base away there is no much larger clone; base qualities are not given. The sample contains more than one DNA sequence encoding this CDR3. Trimmed from V: 4 bases; trimmed from J: 2 bases; junction bases lacking a gene match: 5. The CDR3 covers 14 residues, taking in both the cysteine and the phenylalanine. The entry retains the CDR3 DNA only, 42 bases that are in frame from base 1. The germline V gene provides CDR1 SGHRS and CDR2 YFSETQ. Donors formed part of the validation cohort, which comprised about 130 subjects and was distinct from the first cohort of under 850 subjects. This specimen comes from a study of cytomegalovirus exposure and HLA in healthy donors (dated 2017 in TCRdb). Describing the broader study: According to a later analysis, one platform produced both the roughly 130 validation repertoires and the roughly 660 repertoires of the first cohort. Besides the first cohort of around 670 subjects, a separate validation cohort made up of 120 different subjects was used. The study was designed to test whether signatures of past pathogen exposure could be identified by cataloging public T cell receptors. To predict cytomegalovirus infection status, the study brought together high-throughput TCR immunosequencing, statistical association of individual TCRs with disease status, and machine learning.

The paper's findings and limits, for the study overall: According to the authors, the approach could potentially be generalized to other disease states and immunological phenotypes. Three of the identified cytomegalovirus-associated TCR beta chains were confirmed in vitro to be specific for cytomegalovirus antigens. A total of fewer than 200 TCR beta chains were listed by the study as associated with cytomegalovirus. Of the cluster scores, around 95% were above 0 in a later analysis, which found that TCRs clustered in the first cohort also tended to co-occur in the 130 or so validation repertoires. The classifier was reported to diagnose cytomegalovirus status with high specificity and sensitivity in both the original and validation cohorts. Most TCR sequences were seen in very few donors, while some public TCRs were found in many individuals. The validation cohort had no HLA typing available for a later analysis, so co-occurrence within that cohort was assessed over all 120 or so repertoires.

The method was the immunoSEQ multiplex PCR assay. Turning to the authors' computational methods: A statistical classification framework was developed to diagnose cytomegalovirus status using the catalog of TCR beta chain sequences. TCRdb's version of the immuneACCESS table is confined to in-frame rearrangements and falls short of the full clone set. An unresolved V gene accounts for under half of the shortfall where checked; the remainder is of unknown origin. D and trimming were read from the DNA, whereas the V and J calls and clone size are those reported in that table. The sample has roughly 120,000 clones on record, roughly 89% of them singletons. The top ten constitute around 1.9% of the sample.

The sequence was collected from a woman between 18 and 30 years old in good health and CMV-seronegative. The chain is made from TRBV5-1 and TRBJ2-5; 7 middle bases align to TRBD1. The sequenced sample was PBMCs. The CDR3 has the sequence CASSPGTAQETQYF. The bases are TGCGCCAGCAGCCCGGGGACAGCACAAGAGACCCAGTACTTC.